The 22 T cell receptor beta chains reported below all come from one sample, sequenced in a study of CD8 T cells in ankylosing spondylitis. TCRdb re-called the 5' RACE reads through MiXCR, storing one row per CDR3 protein. The profile shows some 140,000 distinct CDR3 sequences, just under 7.5% of them singletons. Sequenced: blood, either unsorted or a sorted T cell fraction (not recorded which). Source of these receptors: a female donor with ankylosing spondylitis or in good health (not recorded which).

The table lists this clonotype with many counts. This chain joins TRBV20-1 and TRBJ2-3, with TRBD2 matching over 14 bases. There are 16 residues in the CDR3. V was clipped by 3 bases and J by 2 bases; unmatched bases: 4. The germline CDR1 and CDR2 sequences are DFQATT and SNEGSKA (reference sequence). The CDR3 coding sequence is TGCAGTGCTAGGGGACTAGCGGGGGATGTCACAGATACGCAGTATTTT. Translated: CSARGLAGDVTDTQYF.

This clonotype was recorded many times. This sequence joins TRBV5-1 and TRBJ2-2; TRBD1 might be the D (5 bases). Germline V CDR1 and CDR2: SGHRS, YFSETQ. Trimming pared 0 bases from V and 9 bases from J, leaving 12 bases between. This CDR3 is built from 14 residues. CDR3 loop: CASSLEGSRRELFF. The CDR3 bases are TGCGCCAGCAGCTTGGAGGGGTCGAGGAGGGAGCTGTTTTTT.

The rearrangement links TRBV10-3 to TRBJ2-1, with D possibly called TRBD1 or TRBD2 (6 bases each). This CDR3 contains 16 residues. Germline loops: CDR1 ENHRY, CDR2 SYGVKD. Trimming took off 3 bases at V and 7 bases at J, with 19 bases between the two ends. The chain's CDR3 is CAISESIGGPVNEQFF. DNA for the CDR3: TGTGCCATCAGTGAATCGATAGGGGGGCCGGTAAATGAGCAGTTCTTC.

This clonotype has ten or more counts. The chain carries TRBV6-5 and TRBJ2-7; 10 bases match TRBD1. V shed 2 bases, J shed 1 base, and the junction held 5 bases outside the gene matches. The CDR3 has 16 amino acids. The germline V gene encodes CDR1 MNHEY and CDR2 SVGAGI. CDR3 coding DNA: TGTGCCAGCAGTTACCACCGGGACAGGGGATCCTACGAGCAGTACTTC. This codes for CASSYHRDRGSYEQYF.

This clonotype was counted at least ten times. The chain combines TRBV12-3 or TRBV12-4 with TRBJ1-2, with D unclear. V lost 4 bases and J lost 8, with 17 bases in between. The CDR3 totals 14 residues. The CDR3 reads CASSSLGKAPGYTF. CDR3 DNA: TGTGCCAGCAGTTCACTCGGGAAGGCCCCAGGCTACACCTTC.

The genes are TRBV29-1 and TRBJ1-1; D may be TRBD1 (5 bases). Deletions cut 6 bases from V and 3 bases from J, with 17 bases between. The CDR3 runs 14 residues. Looked up from germline, CDR1 is SQVTM and CDR2 is ANQGSEA. CDR3 protein: CSVDWGLEYTEAFF. In DNA, the CDR3 is TGCAGCGTGGACTGGGGCCTGGAGTACACTGAAGCTTTCTTT.

This clonotype was seen at least ten times. The gene calls are TRBV5-1 and TRBJ2-5; D might be TRBD2 (6 bases). CDR1 SGHRS and CDR2 YFSETQ come from the germline V gene. The CDR3 totals 15 residues. V was clipped by 3 bases and J by 3 bases, with 15 bases between them. CDR3 in amino acids: CASSSRGSSEETQYF. The CDR3 coding sequence is TGCGCCAGCAGCTCCCGGGGGAGTTCGGAAGAGACCCAGTACTTC.

Many counts were recorded for this clonotype. The chain uses TRBV3-1 and TRBJ1-1, with D perhaps matching TRBD1 (6 bases). The CDR3 totals 14 residues. V shed 6 bases and J shed 0 bases, with 11 bases lying between them. Germline CDR1 reads LGHDT; CDR2 reads YNNKEL (reference sequence). The chain's CDR3 is CASREQGLNTEAFF. The CDR3 DNA reads TGTGCCAGCAGAGAACAGGGTTTGAACACTGAAGCTTTCTTT.

This clonotype was detected ten times or more. This chain joins TRBV9 and TRBJ1-6; D remains ambiguous. Trimming stripped 2 bases from V and 0 bases from J, with 6 bases between. Germline-derived CDR1 and CDR2 are SGDLS and YYNGEE. The CDR3 spans 15 residues. The CDR3 is CASSVGSSYNSPLHF. The CDR3 DNA reads TGTGCCAGCAGCGTTGGGAGCTCCTATAATTCACCCCTCCACTTT.

This clonotype has more than one count but fewer than ten. The chain joins TRBV3-1 to TRBJ2-5; D may be TRBD2 (5 bases). Germline lookup yields CDR1 LGHDT and CDR2 YNNKEL (reference sequence). The CDR3 is 13 amino acids. The V and J ends lost 5 bases and 5 bases respectively, with 12 bases between them. CDR3 residues: CASSGEGGETQYF. DNA for the CDR3: TGTGCCAGCAGCGGAGAGGGCGGGGAGACCCAGTACTTC.

Note on this clonotype: This may stem from a read error, because a much larger clone lies one nucleotide away. The chain combines TRBV5-1 with TRBJ2-5; D not certain. V gave up 7 bases and J gave up 2 bases, with 12 bases separating them. CDR3 length: 13 residues. Germline values: CDR1 SGHRS, CDR2 YFSETQ. The CDR3 loop is CASGSGSQETQYF. CDR3 in DNA: TGCGCCAGCGGCTCTGGTAGTCAAGAGACCCAGTACTTC. The complete variable domain, with remaining parts taken from reference TRBV5-1 and TRBJ2-5, reads KAGVTQTPRYLIKTRGQQVTLSCSPISGHRSVSWYQQTPGQGLQFLFEYFSETQRNKGNFPGRFSGRQFSNSRSEMNVSTLELGDSALYLCASGSGSQETQYFGPGTRLLVL.

This clonotype was detected many times. The chain carries TRBV27 and TRBJ2-1; D is unresolved. Trimming cost V 8 bases and J 0 bases, with 23 bases left between them. This CDR3 has 18 residues. Germline loops: CDR1 MNHEY, CDR2 SMNVEV (reference sequence). The CDR3 DNA follows: TGTGCCAGCCGTGGTTGGATAGGAGAACCTAGCTCCTACAATGAGCAGTTCTTC. Protein sequence: CASRGWIGEPSSYNEQFF.

This chain links TRBV6-1 with TRBJ1-1; 8 bases align to TRBD1. Trimming took 4 bases from V and 4 from J; bases not matched to a gene: 2. Per germline, CDR1 MNHNS and CDR2 SASEGT. There are 13 residues in the CDR3. CDR3 region: CASSAQGATEAFF. The CDR3 nucleotides read TGTGCCAGCAGTGCCCAGGGGGCCACTGAAGCTTTCTTT.

In its sample, this clonotype was seen many times. The V call is TRBV6-1, the J call TRBJ1-1, with 7 bases matching TRBD1. Germline values: CDR1 MNHNS, CDR2 SASEGT. Trimming cost V 2 bases and J 5 bases; bases outside gene matches: 8. CDR3 length equals 15 residues. As DNA, the CDR3 is TGTGCCAGCAGTGAAATCACAGGGGTGTCGACTGAAGCTTTCTTT. Amino acid sequence: CASSEITGVSTEAFF.

This clonotype occurred many times. This chain links TRBV7-3 with TRBJ2-1; 8 nucleotides align to TRBD1. This CDR3 region has 15 residues. Germline trimming cut 2 bases from V and 6 bases from J; bases unmatched to any gene: 6. CDR1 is SGHTA, CDR2 FQGTGA, per germline. In nucleotides, the CDR3 is TGTGCCAGCAGCTTATGGCAGGGGGCCGGCAATGAGCAGTTCTTC. It encodes CASSLWQGAGNEQFF.

This clonotype has a count of ten or more. The CDR3 loop reads CASSKGETQYF. In nucleotides, the CDR3 is TGTGCCAGCAGCAAAGGGGAGACCCAGTACTTC. The chain uses TRBV6-5 and TRBJ2-5; D remains unclear. Trimming pared 6 bases from V and 5 bases from J, leaving 7 bases between. CDR3 length equals 11 residues. Looked up from germline, CDR1 is MNHEY and CDR2 is SVGAGI.

The table lists this clonotype with many counts. CDR3 in DNA: TGTGCCTTAGAGAGGGTCTTGGGGACTGAAGCTTTCTTT. This codes for CALERVLGTEAFF. The rearrangement joins TRBV7-9 to TRBJ1-1; D unresolved. Germline V lookup: CDR1 SEHNR, CDR2 FQNEAQ (reference sequence). CDR3 length: 13 residues. With 11 bases removed from V and 5 bases from J, the gap between germline ends came to 18 bases.

This clonotype was picked up many times. The J gene is TRBJ1-2, the V gene TRBV27; TRBD1 might be the D (5 bases). Trimming took off 5 bases at V and 3 bases at J, with 13 bases between the two ends. CDR1 and CDR2 (germline): MNHEY, SMNVEV (reference sequence). The CDR3 totals 14 residues. The DNA for the CDR3 is TGTGCCAGCAGTCCCGGGGCTTCGGACTATGGCTACACCTTC. Translated, it gives CASSPGASDYGYTF.

This clonotype has at least ten counts. J is TRBJ2-3 and V is TRBV24-1; 13 bases are shared with TRBD2. V shed 3 bases, J shed 3 bases, and the junction held 2 bases outside the gene matches. CDR3 size: 16 residues. The germline V gene has CDR1 KGHDR and CDR2 SFDVKD. The DNA for the CDR3 is TGTGCCACCAGTGATGTGACTAGCGGGGGGACAGATACGCAGTATTTT. Residues: CATSDVTSGGTDTQYF.

This clonotype was detected ten times or more. The CDR3: CASSLEAVLGANVLTF. In DNA form, the CDR3 reads TGCGCCAGCAGCTTGGAGGCGGTGTTGGGGGCCAACGTCCTGACTTTC. This sequence joins TRBV5-1 and TRBJ2-6, with D unclear. The ends were cut back, 0 bases at V and 4 bases at J, with 11 bases in the middle. The CDR3 runs to 16 residues. Per the germline V gene, CDR1 is SGHRS and CDR2 is YFSETQ. Filled out from reference TRBV5-1 and TRBJ2-6, the complete variable domain reads KAGVTQTPRYLIKTRGQQVTLSCSPISGHRSVSWYQQTPGQGLQFLFEYFSETQRNKGNFPGRFSGRQFSNSRSEMNVSTLELGDSALYLCASSLEAVLGANVLTFGAGSRLTVL.

Ten or more counts support this clonotype. This sequence joins TRBV6-2 or TRBV6-3 and TRBJ1-4; TRBD1 might be the D (5 bases). CDR3 length equals 16 residues. CDR1 and CDR2 from the germline V gene are MNHEY and SVGEGT. V lost 0 bases and J lost 0, with 8 bases in between. The CDR3 DNA follows: TGTGCCAGCAGTTACTCTTCGACAGCAACTAATGAAAAACTGTTTTTT. It is translated as CASSYSSTATNEKLFF.

This clonotype was observed many times. Here the CDR3 DNA reads TGCGCCAGCAGCTCGACAGGGGGCTTCTACGAGCAGTACTTC. This codes for CASSSTGGFYEQYF. The V and J genes are TRBV5-1 and TRBJ2-7, with 10 bases matching TRBD1. The V gene end was trimmed by 3 bases and the J gene end by 3 bases; junction bases not matched to a gene: 3. The CDR3 runs to 14 residues. Germline V gene sequence: CDR1 SGHRS, CDR2 YFSETQ.